This is a list of T cell receptor beta chains from one sample in a study of T-cell memory formation after mild COVID-19. TCRdb re-derived calls from the 5' RACE reads in MiXCR, one entry per CDR3 protein. The sample lists approximately 430,000 distinct CDR3 sequences, roughly a quarter occurring once. Sequenced material: PBMCs or a T cell subset sorted from them (not recorded which). These TCRs come from an adult woman who had mild COVID-19 (a few samples of this study predate the infection). Cell type and time point are not known. Each CDR3 is given without its conserved first and last residue. Clone size is given for some rows only: seen once, a few or many times, or a class if the clone is expanded.

few TRBJ2-1 TRBV12-3/TRBV12-4 15 ASSWGPSGSTGDEQF
few TRBJ2-3 TRBV15 14 ATSRGRGASTDTQY
few TRBJ2-7 TRBV2 13 ASSEKDSGFHEQY
. TRBJ2-2 TRBV12-3/TRBV12-4 15 ASSLALNKGSTGELF
few TRBJ1-3 TRBV15 14 ATSALGGPSGNTIY
. TRBJ2-5 TRBV7-2 13 ASSPSRISGETQY
few TRBJ2-7 TRBV7-6 13 ASSLSEGNSYEQY
. TRBJ2-1 TRBV20-1 10 SASLVVNEQF
few TRBJ2-7 TRBV27 12 ASRSGRASNEQY
. TRBJ2-1 TRBV18 15 ASSPRLAGGQRNEQF
. TRBJ2-3 TRBV19 13 ASSRDGITTDTQY
few TRBJ2-1 TRBV20-1 11 SGVDRGPNEQF
few TRBJ2-5 TRBV2 12 ASSEGRPQETQY
. TRBJ2-1 TRBV7-9 15 ASSLPNGESVYNEQF
. TRBJ1-2 TRBV19 11 ASRTGTTYGYT
many TRBJ2-2 TRBV5-1 13 ASSLDSANTGELF
. TRBJ2-1 TRBV20-1 12 SGIRLADYNEQF
few TRBJ1-2 TRBV20-1 10 SARLGAGGYT
. TRBJ2-4 TRBV11-1 11 ASSATGGNIQY
. TRBJ2-5 TRBV7-9 15 ASSPLTSGGWQETQY
few TRBJ1-2 TRBV20-1 7 QGDYGYT
few TRBJ1-1 TRBV7-8 11 ASTGRTLSEAF
. TRBJ1-5 TRBV12-3/TRBV12-4 11 ASSLVLNQPQH
. TRBJ2-7 TRBV12-3/TRBV12-4 11 ASSPSGSRVTK
. TRBJ2-2 TRBV12-3/TRBV12-4 14 ASSGLAGAGTGELF
. TRBJ2-7 TRBV2 14 ASSSHRDRVSYEQY
. TRBJ1-2 TRBV5-6 14 ASSFPGQQLNYGYT
few TRBJ2-7 TRBV9 11 ASNLGGYGEQY
once TRBJ2-7 TRBV2 11 ASRGGESYEQD